The next 9 T cell receptor beta chains were all read from a single sample in a study of cytomegalovirus exposure and HLA in healthy donors. In the PCR, 60 Vbeta and 13 Jbeta primers were used. TCRdb keeps only in-frame clones here, not all; method: immunoSEQ multiplex PCR. The sample records roughly 110,000 clones, over 70% being singletons. The sample taken for sequencing was PBMCs. The source is a man in his thirties or forties in good health and CMV-seronegative.

This clone has just one count. The chain is built from TRBV27 and TRBJ2-1, with 10 bases matching TRBD2. Unmatched junction bases numbered 4, after V lost 4 bases and J lost 10 bases. The V gene's germline CDR1 is MNHEY and CDR2 SMNVEV (reference sequence). The CDR3 consists of 13 residues. CDR3 nucleotides: TGTGCCAGCAGTTGGACTAGCGGCTCAGAGCAGTTCTTC. This translates into CASSWTSGSEQFF.

V usage is TRBV4-1 and J usage is TRBJ1-2; D ambiguous. Germline V CDR1 and CDR2: MGHRA, YSYEKL. The V gene lost 0 bases and the J gene lost 1 base, with 9 bases spanning the gap. This CDR3 region has 15 residues. CDR3 sequence: CASSQETRNNYGYTF. CDR3 nucleotide sequence: TGCGCCAGCAGCCAAGAGACAAGGAATAACTATGGCTACACCTTC.

The chain combines TRBV5-1 with TRBJ2-7; 7 nucleotides agree with TRBD1. Trimming took 0 bases from V and 6 from J; bases not matched to a gene: 9. The CDR3 contains 15 residues. Per the germline V gene, CDR1 is SGHRS and CDR2 is YFSETQ. CDR3 sequence (DNA): TGCGCCAGCAGCTTGGTCGTGACAGGGAACTCCGAGCAGTACTTC. Its translation is CASSLVVTGNSEQYF.

This clone was counted only a few times. The V gene is TRBV19, the J gene TRBJ1-1; 10 bases agree with TRBD1. The CDR3 spans 13 residues. The junction had 4 bases not matched to a gene; V was cut back by 10 bases and J by 2 bases. Germline V gene data show CDR1 as LNHDA and CDR2 as SQIVND (reference sequence). The CDR3 DNA follows: TGTGCCACCCGACAGGGGGCTAACACTGAAGCTTTCTTT. Translation: CATRQGANTEAFF.

The chain carries TRBV28 and TRBJ2-3; 7 bases line up with TRBD1. CDR3 size: 14 residues. Germline CDR1 reads MDHEN; CDR2 reads SYDVKM. Trimming removed 6 bases from V and 8 bases from J; junction bases left unmatched: 11. The CDR3 region has the DNA TGTGCCAGCAGAAAGGGGGCCCCTGTAGCTACGCAGTATTTT. Protein product: CASRKGAPVATQYF.

The CDR3 reads CASSFQTGGSEGYTF. The CDR3 DNA reads as TGCGCCAGCAGCTTTCAAACAGGGGGGTCCGAGGGCTACACCTTC. The J gene is TRBJ1-2, the V gene TRBV5-1; the match to TRBD1 covers 8 bases. The junction had 11 bases not matched to a gene; V was cut back by 2 bases and J by 8 bases. This CDR3 comprises 15 residues. The germline V gene encodes CDR1 SGHRS and CDR2 YFSETQ.

The chain employs TRBV5-1 and TRBJ2-1; 7 positions match TRBD1. The CDR3 runs 14 residues. V trimming: 1 base; J trimming: 6 bases; junction bases outside the gene matches: 4. The V gene's germline CDR1 is SGHRS and CDR2 YFSETQ. CDR3 amino acids: CASSLIRGPNEQFF. CDR3 bases: TGCGCCAGCAGCTTGATAAGGGGGCCCAATGAGCAGTTCTTC.

This rearrangement joins TRBV20-1 to TRBJ2-2; TRBD2 might be the D (6 bases). CDR3 length equals 11 residues. Trimming shortened V by 7 bases and J by 7 bases, and 10 bases separated the two germline ends. CDR1 is DFQATT, CDR2 SNEGSKA, per germline (reference sequence). The CDR3 nucleotides are TGCAGTGTGGTGGAGGGCGGGGAGCTGTTTTTT. It codes for CSVVEGGELFF.

The V gene is TRBV9, the J gene TRBJ2-7, with 7 bases lining up with TRBD2. The CDR3 runs to 15 residues. V lost 4 bases to trimming and J lost 0 bases; unmatched junction nucleotides: 7. Germline V gene sequence: CDR1 SGDLS, CDR2 YYNGEE. In DNA form, the CDR3 reads TGTGCCAGCAGCTTGGGGGGAGGGAGCTCCTACGAGCAGTACTTC. Its translation is CASSLGGGSSYEQYF.